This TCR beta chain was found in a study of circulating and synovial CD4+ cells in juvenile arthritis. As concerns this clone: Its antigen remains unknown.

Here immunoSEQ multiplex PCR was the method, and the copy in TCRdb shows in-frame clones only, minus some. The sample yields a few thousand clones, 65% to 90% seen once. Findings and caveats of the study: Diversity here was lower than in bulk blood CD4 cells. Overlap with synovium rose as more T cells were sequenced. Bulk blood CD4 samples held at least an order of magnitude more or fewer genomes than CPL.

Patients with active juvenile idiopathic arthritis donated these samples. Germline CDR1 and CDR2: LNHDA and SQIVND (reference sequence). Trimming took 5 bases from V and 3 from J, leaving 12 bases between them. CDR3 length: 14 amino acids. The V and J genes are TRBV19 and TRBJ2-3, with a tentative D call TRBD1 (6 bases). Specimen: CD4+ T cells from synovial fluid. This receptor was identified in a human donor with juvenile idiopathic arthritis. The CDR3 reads CASSRWGLTDTQYF. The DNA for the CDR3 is TGTGCCAGTAGTCGTTGGGGGCTTACAGATACGCAGTATTTT.